The next 15 T cell receptor beta chains were all read from a single sample in a study of T cell responses to AZD1222 COVID-19 vaccine. Measured with immunoSEQ multiplex PCR; TCRdb has only the in-frame clones, and not every one. The repertoire holds more than 150,000 clones, approximately 91% seen once, with 0.95% to 1% in the top ten. The sequences come from peripheral blood, collected on day 0 of AZD1222 vaccination. These receptors came from an adult in good health.

The chain is built from TRBV18 and TRBJ2-7; 8 bases line up with TRBD1. Germline V CDR1 and CDR2: KGHSH, LQKENI. Unmatched junction bases numbered 5, after V lost 4 bases and J lost 3 bases. This CDR3 region has 14 residues. CDR3 coding DNA: TGTGCCAGCTCACGAGACAGGGGAAACTACGAGCAGTACTTC. This gives the protein CASSRDRGNYEQYF. Supplemented by reference TRBV18 and TRBJ2-7, the full variable domain reads NAGVMQNPRHLVRRRGQEARLRCSPMKGHSHVYWYRQLPEEGLKFMVYLQKENIIDESGMPKERFSAEFPKEGPSILRIQQVVRGDSAAYFCASSRDRGNYEQYFGPGTRLTVT.

The rearrangement uses TRBV6-2 or TRBV6-3 and TRBJ2-7; D is undetermined. V gave up 3 bases and J gave up 3 bases, with 3 bases separating them. Germline loops: CDR1 MNHEY, CDR2 SVGEGT. CDR3 length equals 11 residues. The CDR3 region has the DNA TGTGCCAGCAGTTATGTCTACGAGCAGTACTTC. Protein product: CASSYVYEQYF.

In nucleotides, the CDR3 is TGTGCCAGCAGCCCCCGATTACGGTCCGATTACCGATACGAGCAGTACTTC. Translated: CASSPRLRSDYRYEQYF. The rearrangement links TRBV14 to TRBJ2-7; no definite D call. Trimming shortened V by 4 bases and J by 4 bases, and 23 bases separated the two germline ends. The CDR3 covers 17 residues. In germline, CDR1 is SGHDN, CDR2 FVKESK.

In its sample, this clone was seen many times. V gene TRBV27 combines with J gene TRBJ2-7; D perhaps matches TRBD1 (6 bases). The CDR3 totals 14 residues. Trimming pared 6 bases from V and 4 bases from J, leaving 16 bases between. Germline lookup yields CDR1 MNHEY and CDR2 SMNVEV (reference sequence). CDR3: CASRTRDNPYEQYF. The CDR3 DNA sequence: TGTGCCAGCAGAACCCGGGACAACCCTTACGAGCAGTACTTC.

This chain connects TRBV7-3 to TRBJ2-4; a weak D match, TRBD2 (6 bases). Germline V lookup: CDR1 SGHTA, CDR2 FQGTGA. The CDR3 is 16 amino acids. With 7 bases removed from V and 0 bases from J, the gap between germline ends came to 16 bases. The CDR3, as DNA: TGTGCCAGCATCGAAGCGGGCCCCAAAGCCAAAAACATTCAGTACTTC. This encodes CASIEAGPKAKNIQYF.

The rearrangement links TRBV19 to TRBJ1-6; no definite D call. The CDR3 is 13 residues long. Germline assignment: CDR1 LNHDA and CDR2 SQIVND (reference sequence). The germline V and J ends were trimmed by 4 bases and 4 bases, with 5 bases remaining between them. CDR3: CASSRIYNSPLHF. The CDR3 DNA reads as TGTGCCAGTAGTAGGATTTATAATTCACCCCTCCACTTT.

The chain carries TRBV6-5 and TRBJ2-7; weak D call: TRBD1 (5 bases). V dropped 6 bases and J dropped 4 bases, with 7 bases sitting between them. This CDR3 has 11 amino acids. Germline CDR1 is MNHEY and CDR2 is SVGAGI. The CDR3 DNA reads TGTGCCAGCAGAGCAGGGTACGAGCAGTACTTC. As protein: CASRAGYEQYF.

V gene TRBV11-2 combines with J gene TRBJ2-5; D gene unclear. V was clipped by 0 bases and J by 9 bases, with 5 bases between them. CDR1 is SGHAT and CDR2 is FQNNGV in the germline V gene. The CDR3 runs to 11 residues. The CDR3 DNA reads as TGTGCCAGCAGCTTAGAGACGGCCCAGTACTTC. Its translation is CASSLETAQYF.

The chain couples TRBV19 to TRBJ2-5, with D unclear. CDR3 length: 15 amino acids. Germline CDR1 and CDR2: LNHDA and SQIVND (reference sequence). Trimming stripped 5 bases from V and 3 bases from J, with 16 bases between. The CDR3 is CASSSPHGKKETQYF. CDR3 DNA sequence: TGTGCCAGTAGTTCCCCGCACGGCAAAAAAGAGACCCAGTACTTC.

J is TRBJ2-1 and V is TRBV9, with a tentative D call TRBD2 (5 bases). The V and J ends lost 0 bases and 0 bases respectively, with 10 bases between them. The CDR3 has 16 amino acids. Germline V gene lookup returns CDR1 SGDLS and CDR2 YYNGEE. The chain's CDR3 is CASSVATRSSYNEQFF. The CDR3, as DNA: TGTGCCAGCAGCGTAGCTACTAGGAGCTCCTACAATGAGCAGTTCTTC.

The CDR3 here is CASSPTGTSGGTDTQYF. The CDR3 DNA follows: TGCGCCAGCAGCCCGACGGGGACTAGCGGGGGGACAGATACGCAGTATTTT. The V call is TRBV4-1, the J call TRBJ2-3, with 15 bases aligning to TRBD2. CDR1 is MGHRA and CDR2 is YSYEKL in the germline V gene. This CDR3 has 17 amino acids. Losses at the gene ends were 4 bases for V and 3 bases for J; bases not matched to a gene: 5.

J is TRBJ2-5 and V is TRBV2; possible D gene TRBD1, 6 bases. The CDR3 is 13 residues long. CDR1 and CDR2 (germline): SNHLY, FYNNEI. V lost 8 bases and J 6 bases, leaving 16 bases between the germline ends. CDR3 DNA sequence: TGTGCCAGCCTTAACACAGGGTTGAAGACCCAGTACTTC. It is translated as CASLNTGLKTQYF.

The J gene is TRBJ1-2, the V gene TRBV6-5, with TRBD1 matching over 7 bases. The V gene end was trimmed by 8 bases and the J gene end by 3 bases; junction bases not matched to a gene: 9. CDR1 and CDR2 (germline): MNHEY, SVGAGI. The CDR3 runs to 14 residues. The CDR3 here is CASRDRPPYYGYTF. In DNA, the CDR3 is TGTGCCAGCCGGGACAGACCACCGTACTATGGCTACACCTTC.

The CDR3 DNA follows: TGCGCCAGCAGCCAAGCTTTAGAACAGCCCCAGCATTTT. It is translated as CASSQALEQPQHF. The chain uses TRBV4-1 and TRBJ1-5; no clear D. The CDR3 length is 13 residues. V lost 1 base to trimming and J lost 7 bases, with 8 bases between them. CDR1 is MGHRA and CDR2 is YSYEKL in the germline V gene.

The J gene is TRBJ1-5, the V gene TRBV4-2, with D uncertain. Trimming stripped 0 bases from V and 2 bases from J, with 8 bases between. The V gene's germline CDR1 is LGHNA and CDR2 YNFKEQ. The CDR3 extends over 15 amino acids. Written as DNA, the CDR3 is TGTGCCAGCAGCCAAGATCAAAGGGGCAATCAGCCCCAGCATTTT. It encodes CASSQDQRGNQPQHF.